The 7 T cell receptor beta chains below all came from one sample that was sequenced in a study of low-dose radiotherapy and immunotherapy resistance in tumors. The time point is: before trial treatment. TRAV- and TRBV-specific primers primed first-strand cDNA, covering alpha and beta chains. It was with a constant-region primer and a V-primer adapter that TCRs were amplified over approximately 18 PCR cycles. MiXCR, applied by TCRdb to the reads, yields one record per CDR3 protein. The sample lists tens of thousands of distinct CDR3 sequences, about a sixth seen once, with 2.5% to 3.5% in the top ten. The sample consisted of PBMCs, taken before treatment. The source is a male donor with prostate cancer.

This clonotype was seen many times. The genes are TRBV9 and TRBJ1-1; D is uncertain. This CDR3 region has 13 residues. The ends were cut back, 3 bases at V and 1 base at J, with 7 bases in the middle. Germline V lookup: CDR1 SGDLS, CDR2 YYNGEE. The CDR3 protein is CASSARTNTEAFF. CDR3 nucleotide sequence: TGTGCCAGCAGCGCCCGAACGAACACTGAAGCTTTCTTT.

This clonotype was seen ten or more times. The genes are TRBV5-4 and TRBJ2-3, with 10 bases aligning to TRBD2. V shed 4 bases and J 6 bases; nucleotides not matched to a gene: 11. The CDR3 is made up of 16 amino acids. Germline CDR1 reads SGHNT; CDR2 reads YYREEE (reference sequence). The CDR3 coding sequence is TGTGCCAGCAGCCCAGCGGGGGGACTAGCGCGTGATACGCAGTATTTT. It translates to CASSPAGGLARDTQYF.

This clonotype was detected many times. The CDR3 sequence is CASSAQRGGRISSTDTQYF. CDR3 sequence (DNA): TGTGCCAGCAGCGCGCAGCGGGGGGGTCGGATATCGAGCACAGATACGCAGTATTTT. The V and J genes are TRBV7-6 and TRBJ2-3; 10 bases agree with TRBD2. Germline CDR1 SGHVS, CDR2 FNYEAQ. The CDR3 runs to 19 residues. Unmatched junction bases numbered 14, after V lost 5 bases and J lost 0 bases. The full variable domain, its missing parts supplied by reference TRBV7-6 and TRBJ2-3, is GAGVSQSPRYKVTKRGQDVALRCDPISGHVSLYWYRQALGQGPEFLTYFNYEAQQDKSGLPNDRFSAERPEGSISTLTIQRTEQRDSAMYRCASSAQRGGRISSTDTQYFGPGTRLTVL.

This clonotype has ten or more counts. V is TRBV11-2 and J is TRBJ1-4; perhaps TRBD1 as D (5 bases). The CDR3 runs 13 residues. With 4 bases removed from V and 8 bases from J, the gap between germline ends came to 11 bases. Per germline, CDR1 SGHAT and CDR2 FQNNGV. Written as DNA, the CDR3 is TGTGCCAGCAGCTATGAGGAGGGGGAAAAACTGTTTTTT. Translating gives CASSYEEGEKLFF.

The sample holds many counts of this clonotype. The V and J genes are TRBV2 and TRBJ2-7; D not resolved. Germline CDR1 and CDR2: SNHLY and FYNNEI. The length of the CDR3 is 13 residues. Between the trimmed V and J ends, which lost 3 bases and 1 base, there was a span of 7 bases. CDR3 protein: CASSEVGSYEQYF. CDR3 nucleotide sequence: TGTGCCAGCAGTGAGGTGGGTTCCTACGAGCAGTACTTC.

This clonotype was recorded many times. The chain recombines TRBV6-2 or TRBV6-3 with TRBJ2-7, with 10 bases that match TRBD1. Unmatched junction bases numbered 4, after V lost 5 bases and J lost 0 bases. CDR1 is MNHEY, CDR2 SVGEGT, per germline. The CDR3 has 15 amino acids. In DNA, the CDR3 is TGTGCCAGCAGTCCATGGACAGGGGGCTCCTACGAGCAGTACTTC. Translating it yields CASSPWTGGSYEQYF.

Many counts were recorded for this clonotype. The chain employs TRBV5-1 and TRBJ2-1; 10 bases are shared with TRBD1. Unmatched junction bases numbered 9, after V lost 4 bases and J lost 8 bases. The CDR3 covers 15 residues. The germline CDR1 and CDR2 sequences are SGHRS and YFSETQ. Written as DNA, the CDR3 is TGCGCCAGCAGCCCCGGGACAGGGGTCAGGTATGAGCAGTTCTTC. It encodes CASSPGTGVRYEQFF.